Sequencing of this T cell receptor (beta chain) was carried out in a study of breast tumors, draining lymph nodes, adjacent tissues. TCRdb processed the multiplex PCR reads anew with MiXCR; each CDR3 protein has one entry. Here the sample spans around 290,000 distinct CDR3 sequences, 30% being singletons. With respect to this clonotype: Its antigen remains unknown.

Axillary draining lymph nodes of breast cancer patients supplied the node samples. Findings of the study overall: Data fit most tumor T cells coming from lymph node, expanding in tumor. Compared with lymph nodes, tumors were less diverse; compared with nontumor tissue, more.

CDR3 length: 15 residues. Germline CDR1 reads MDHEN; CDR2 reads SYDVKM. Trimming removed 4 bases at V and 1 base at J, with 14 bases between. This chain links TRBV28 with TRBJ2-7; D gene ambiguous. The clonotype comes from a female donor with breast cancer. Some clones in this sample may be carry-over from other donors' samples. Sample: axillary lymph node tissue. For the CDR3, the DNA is TGTGCCAGCAGTTCGGACCCGCCGAAGTCCTACGAGCAGTACTTC. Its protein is CASSSDPPKSYEQYF.